The source of this T cell receptor beta chain is a study of blood T cell repertoires in COVID-19. Turning to the study itself: Acute and convalescent COVID-19 samples came from the United States, Italy and Spain. T cells, B-cell-depleted T cells, or PBMCs provided the cDNA or gDNA that served as material.

In the study's own analysis: The assay estimated nucleated cells by amplifying reference gene primers. The method was immunoSEQ multiplex PCR; TCRdb's version includes in-frame clones alone and lacks a portion of them. The V and J calls and clone size come from that table; D and trimming were worked out from the DNA. The table has 270,000 or so clones, roughly 87% seen once. This clone was recorded only once. V lost 6 bases and J 2 bases, leaving 18 bases between the germline ends. Germline CDR1 is LNHDA and CDR2 is SQIVND (reference sequence). The CDR3 length is 16 residues. This receptor was taken from a human donor in a cohort sampled during active COVID-19. The sequenced sample was peripheral blood. V gene TRBV19 combines with J gene TRBJ2-3; a possible D gene is TRBD1 (5 bases). This CDR3 is CASRRAPQVTTDTQYF. In DNA, the CDR3 is TGTGCCAGTAGACGGGCTCCACAGGTAACCACAGATACGCAGTATTTT.